Included here is one T cell receptor (beta chain) sequence, with context. Treatment of the sample: about 20 received Ad26.COV2.S at low or high dose, single or two shots; several received placebo; per-sample allocation not given. Sampling was done on day 63 after the first vaccine or placebo injection. Germline V gene data show CDR1 as KGHSH and CDR2 as LQKENI. This CDR3 is built from 13 residues. Deletions cut 2 bases from V and 9 bases from J, with 11 bases between. This sample was taken from a study of Ad26.COV2.S vaccination and SARS-CoV-2 variants. Looking at the study overall: Ad26.COV2.S was injected intramuscularly once or twice, 56 days apart.

Some clones are missing from TCRdb's copy, which holds only in-frame ones; the method was immunoSEQ multiplex PCR. The repertoire consists of about 350,000 clones, with roughly nine tenths occurring once and the leading ten covering roughly 6%. The chain has TRBV18 and TRBJ2-1; D ambiguous. The sequence was collected from a person between 18 and 65 years old who received the Ad26.COV2.S COVID-19 vaccine or a placebo. The sample in question was peripheral blood, obtained in a trial of Ad26.COV2.S vaccine versus placebo. In DNA, the CDR3 is TGTGCCAGCTCACCAAGTAGGCAGGCTGAGCAGTTCTTC. Translated: CASSPSRQAEQFF.